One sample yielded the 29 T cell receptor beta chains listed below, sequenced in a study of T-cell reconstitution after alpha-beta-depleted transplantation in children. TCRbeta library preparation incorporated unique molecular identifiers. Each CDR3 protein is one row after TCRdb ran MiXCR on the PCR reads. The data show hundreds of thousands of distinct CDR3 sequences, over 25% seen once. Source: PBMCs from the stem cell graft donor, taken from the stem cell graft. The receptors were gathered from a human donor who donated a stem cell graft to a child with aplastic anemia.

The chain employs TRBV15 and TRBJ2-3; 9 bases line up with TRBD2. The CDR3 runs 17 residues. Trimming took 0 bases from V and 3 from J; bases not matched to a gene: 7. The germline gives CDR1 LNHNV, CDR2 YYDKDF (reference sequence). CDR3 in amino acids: CATSRDLGSGRTDTQYF. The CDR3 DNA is TGTGCCACCAGCAGAGATCTGGGTAGCGGGAGAACAGATACGCAGTATTTT.

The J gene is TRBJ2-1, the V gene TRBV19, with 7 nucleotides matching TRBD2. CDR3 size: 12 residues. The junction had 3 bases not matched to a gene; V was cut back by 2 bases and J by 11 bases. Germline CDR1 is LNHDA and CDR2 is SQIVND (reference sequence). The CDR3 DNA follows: TGTGCCAGTAGTATAATAGCGGGCCAGCAGTTCTTC. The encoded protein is CASSIIAGQQFF. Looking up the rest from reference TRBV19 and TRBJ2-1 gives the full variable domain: DGGITQSPKYLFRKEGQNVTLSCEQNLNHDAMYWYRQDPGQGLRLIYYSQIVNDFQKGDIAEGYSVSREKKESFPLTVTSAQKNPTAFYLCASSIIAGQQFFGPGTRLTVL.

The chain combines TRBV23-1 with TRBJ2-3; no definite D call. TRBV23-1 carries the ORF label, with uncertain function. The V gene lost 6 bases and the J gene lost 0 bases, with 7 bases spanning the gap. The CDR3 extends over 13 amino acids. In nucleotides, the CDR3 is TGCGCCAGCAGCCATATCAGCACAGATACGCAGTATTTT. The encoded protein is CASSHISTDTQYF.

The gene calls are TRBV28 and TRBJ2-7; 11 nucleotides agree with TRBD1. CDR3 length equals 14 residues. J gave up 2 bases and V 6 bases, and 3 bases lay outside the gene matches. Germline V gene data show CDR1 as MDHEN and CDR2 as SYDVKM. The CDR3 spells CASRGTGGAYEQYF. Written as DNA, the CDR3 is TGTGCCAGCAGGGGGACAGGGGGTGCCTACGAGCAGTACTTC.

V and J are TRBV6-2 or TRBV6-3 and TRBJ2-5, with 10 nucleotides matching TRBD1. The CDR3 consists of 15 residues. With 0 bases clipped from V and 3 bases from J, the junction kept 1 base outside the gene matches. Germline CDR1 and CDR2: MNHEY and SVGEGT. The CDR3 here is CASSYSGTGEETQYF. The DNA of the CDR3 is TGTGCCAGCAGTTACTCGGGGACAGGGGAAGAGACCCAGTACTTC.

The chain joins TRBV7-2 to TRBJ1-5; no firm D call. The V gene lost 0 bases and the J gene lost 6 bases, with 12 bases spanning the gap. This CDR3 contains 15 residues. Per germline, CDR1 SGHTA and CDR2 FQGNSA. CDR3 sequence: CASSLAEGVTQPQHF. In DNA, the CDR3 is TGTGCCAGCAGCTTAGCTGAGGGCGTGACTCAGCCCCAGCATTTT.

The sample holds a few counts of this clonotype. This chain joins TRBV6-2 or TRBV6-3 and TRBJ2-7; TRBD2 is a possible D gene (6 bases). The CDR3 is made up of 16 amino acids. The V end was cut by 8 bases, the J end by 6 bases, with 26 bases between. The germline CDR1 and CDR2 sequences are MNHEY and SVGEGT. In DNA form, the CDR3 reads TGTGCCAGCGCGCACGTTAACCGGGGACTCAAGGGCGAGCAGTACGTC. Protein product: CASAHVNRGLKGEQYV.

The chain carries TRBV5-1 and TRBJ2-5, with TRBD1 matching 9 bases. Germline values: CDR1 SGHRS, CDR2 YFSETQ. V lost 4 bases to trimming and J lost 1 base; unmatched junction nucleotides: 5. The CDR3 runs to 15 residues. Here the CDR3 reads CASSVTGGVQETQYF. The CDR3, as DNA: TGCGCCAGCAGCGTTACAGGGGGCGTCCAAGAGACCCAGTACTTC.

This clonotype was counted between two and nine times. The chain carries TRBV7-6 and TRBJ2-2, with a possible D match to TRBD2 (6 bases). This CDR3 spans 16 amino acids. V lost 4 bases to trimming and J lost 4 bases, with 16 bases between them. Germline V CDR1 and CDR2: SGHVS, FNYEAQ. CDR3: CASSSTGTAVTGELFF. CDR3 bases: TGTGCCAGCAGCTCGACCGGGACTGCTGTCACCGGGGAGCTGTTTTTT.

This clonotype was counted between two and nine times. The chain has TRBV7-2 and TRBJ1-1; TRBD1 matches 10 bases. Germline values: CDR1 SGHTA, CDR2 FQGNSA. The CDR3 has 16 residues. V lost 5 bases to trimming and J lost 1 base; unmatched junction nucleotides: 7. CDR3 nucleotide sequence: TGTGCCAGCAGCGTAGACAGGGGGCGGAGGAACACTGAAGCTTTCTTT. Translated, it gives CASSVDRGRRNTEAFF.

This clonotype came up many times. In nucleotides, the CDR3 is TGTGCCAGCACCCCGATACAGGGATCACCCCTCCACTTT. Residues: CASTPIQGSPLHF. The J gene is TRBJ1-6, the V gene TRBV12-3 or TRBV12-4; weak D call: TRBD1 (6 bases). With 7 bases removed from V and 10 bases from J, the gap between germline ends came to 14 bases. CDR3 length equals 13 residues.

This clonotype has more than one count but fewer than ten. The CDR3 is CASSWTSGGYNEQFF. The CDR3 nucleotides are TGTGCCAGCAGCTGGACTAGCGGGGGATACAATGAGCAGTTCTTC. This chain connects TRBV6-2 or TRBV6-3 to TRBJ2-1; 13 bases align to TRBD2. The CDR3 has 15 residues. Losses at the gene ends were 6 bases for V and 4 bases for J; bases not matched to a gene: 3. CDR1 is MNHEY and CDR2 is SVGEGT in the germline V gene.

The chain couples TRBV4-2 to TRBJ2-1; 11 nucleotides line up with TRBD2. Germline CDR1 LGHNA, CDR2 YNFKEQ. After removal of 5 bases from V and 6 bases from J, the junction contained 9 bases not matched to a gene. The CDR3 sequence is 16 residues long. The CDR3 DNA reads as TGTGCCAGCAGCTCACTAGCGGGGGCCTCCGGCAATGAGCAGTTCTTC. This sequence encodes CASSSLAGASGNEQFF.

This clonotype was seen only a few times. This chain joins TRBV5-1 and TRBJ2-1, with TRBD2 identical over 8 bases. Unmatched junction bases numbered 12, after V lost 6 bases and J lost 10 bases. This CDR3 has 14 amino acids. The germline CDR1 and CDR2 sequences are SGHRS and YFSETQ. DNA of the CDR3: TGCGCCAGCACCACGGGGGGGAGTGACGGAGAGCAGTTCTTC. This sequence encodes CASTTGGSDGEQFF.

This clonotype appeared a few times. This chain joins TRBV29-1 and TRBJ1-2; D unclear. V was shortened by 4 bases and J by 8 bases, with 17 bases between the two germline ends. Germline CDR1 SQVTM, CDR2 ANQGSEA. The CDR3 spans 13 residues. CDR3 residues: CSVGYRSDPGYTF. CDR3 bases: TGCAGCGTTGGATACAGAAGCGACCCGGGCTACACCTTC.

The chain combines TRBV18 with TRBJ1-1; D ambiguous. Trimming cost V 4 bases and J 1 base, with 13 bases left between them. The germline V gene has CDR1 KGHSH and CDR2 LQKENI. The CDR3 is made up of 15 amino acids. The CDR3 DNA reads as TGTGCCAGCTCACTTGGGATGAGGGCGAACACTGAAGCTTTCTTT. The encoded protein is CASSLGMRANTEAFF.

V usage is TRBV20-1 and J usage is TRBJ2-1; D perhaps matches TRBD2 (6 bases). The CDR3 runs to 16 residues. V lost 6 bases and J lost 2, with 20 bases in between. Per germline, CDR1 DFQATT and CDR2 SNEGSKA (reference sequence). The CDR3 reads CSAPMVPSATYNEQFF. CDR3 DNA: TGCAGTGCCCCGATGGTCCCTAGCGCAACCTACAATGAGCAGTTCTTC.

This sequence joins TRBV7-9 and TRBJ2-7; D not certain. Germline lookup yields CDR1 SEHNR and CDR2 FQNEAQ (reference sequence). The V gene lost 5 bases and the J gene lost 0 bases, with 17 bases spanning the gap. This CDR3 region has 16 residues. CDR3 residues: CASSPKGMDGSYEQYF. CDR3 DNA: TGTGCCAGCAGCCCCAAGGGTATGGACGGCTCCTACGAGCAGTACTTC. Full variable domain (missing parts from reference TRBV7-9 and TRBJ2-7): DTGVSQNPRHKITKRGQNVTFRCDPISEHNRLYWYRQTLGQGPEFLTYFQNEAQLEKSRLLSDRFSAERPKGSFSTLEIQRTEQGDSAMYLCASSPKGMDGSYEQYFGPGTRLTVT.

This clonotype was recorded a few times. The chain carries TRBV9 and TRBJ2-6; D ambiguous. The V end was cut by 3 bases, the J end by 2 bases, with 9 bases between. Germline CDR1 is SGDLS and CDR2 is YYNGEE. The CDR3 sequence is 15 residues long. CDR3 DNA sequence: TGTGCCAGCAGCGGATGGGTAGCTGGGGCCAACGTCCTGACTTTC. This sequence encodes CASSGWVAGANVLTF. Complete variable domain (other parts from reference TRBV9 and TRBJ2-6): DSGVTQTPKHLITATGQRVTLRCSPRSGDLSVYWYQQSLDQGLQFLIQYYNGEERAKGNILERFSAQQFPDLHSELNLSSLELGDSALYFCASSGWVAGANVLTFGAGSRLTVL.

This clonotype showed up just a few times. CDR3 amino acids: CSGGTGYNEQFF. The CDR3 DNA sequence: TGCAGCGGCGGGACAGGCTACAATGAGCAGTTCTTC. The chain uses TRBV29-1 and TRBJ2-1; TRBD1 aligns across 8 bases. CDR3 length equals 12 residues. CDR1 is SQVTM and CDR2 is ANQGSEA in the germline V gene. The trim removed 7 bases at V and 3 bases at J, leaving 2 bases unmatched.

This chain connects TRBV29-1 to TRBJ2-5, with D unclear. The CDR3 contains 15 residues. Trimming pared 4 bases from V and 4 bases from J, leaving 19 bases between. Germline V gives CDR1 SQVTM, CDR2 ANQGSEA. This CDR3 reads CSVGAAATGLETQYF. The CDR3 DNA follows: TGCAGCGTTGGGGCGGCGGCCACCGGGTTAGAGACCCAGTACTTC.

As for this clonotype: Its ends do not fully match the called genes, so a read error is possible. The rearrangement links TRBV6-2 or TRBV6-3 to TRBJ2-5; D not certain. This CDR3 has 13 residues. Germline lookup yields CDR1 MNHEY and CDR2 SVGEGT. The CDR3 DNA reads TGTGCCAGCAGTGACCCCGTACAAGAGATCCAGTACTTC. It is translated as CASSDPVQEIQYF.

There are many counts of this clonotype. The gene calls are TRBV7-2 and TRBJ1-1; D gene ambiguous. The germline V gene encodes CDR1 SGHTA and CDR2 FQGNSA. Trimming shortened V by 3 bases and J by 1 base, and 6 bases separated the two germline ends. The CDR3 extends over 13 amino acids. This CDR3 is CASSFTRNTEAFF. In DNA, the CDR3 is TGTGCCAGCAGCTTCACACGGAACACTGAAGCTTTCTTT.

CDR3 residues: CATSRDRVYIGNTIYF. Written as DNA, the CDR3 is TGTGCCACCAGCAGAGATAGGGTGTACATCGGAAACACCATATATTTT. The chain links TRBV15 to TRBJ1-3; D is uncertain. From germline, CDR1 is LNHNV and CDR2 YYDKDF (reference sequence). V was pared by 0 bases and J by 4 bases, with 13 bases between. The CDR3 is made up of 16 amino acids.

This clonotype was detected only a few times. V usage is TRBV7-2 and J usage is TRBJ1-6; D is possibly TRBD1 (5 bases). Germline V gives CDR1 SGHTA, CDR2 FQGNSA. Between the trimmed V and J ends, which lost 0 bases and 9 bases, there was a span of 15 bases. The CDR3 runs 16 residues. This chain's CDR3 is CASSLAPGASGSPLHF. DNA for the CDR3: TGTGCCAGCAGCTTAGCGCCCGGGGCAAGCGGTTCACCCCTCCACTTT.

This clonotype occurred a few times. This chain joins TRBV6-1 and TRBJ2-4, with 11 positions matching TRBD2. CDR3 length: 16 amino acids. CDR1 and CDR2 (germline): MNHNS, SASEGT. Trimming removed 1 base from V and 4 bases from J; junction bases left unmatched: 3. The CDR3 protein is CASSEGLAGPKNIQYF. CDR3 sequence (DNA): TGTGCCAGCAGTGAAGGACTAGCGGGACCTAAAAACATTCAGTACTTC.

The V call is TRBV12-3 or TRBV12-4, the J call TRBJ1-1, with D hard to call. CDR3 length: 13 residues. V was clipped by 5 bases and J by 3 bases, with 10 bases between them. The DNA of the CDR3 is TGTGCCAGCAGTAGCCCCCCACACACTGAAGCTTTCTTT. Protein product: CASSSPPHTEAFF.

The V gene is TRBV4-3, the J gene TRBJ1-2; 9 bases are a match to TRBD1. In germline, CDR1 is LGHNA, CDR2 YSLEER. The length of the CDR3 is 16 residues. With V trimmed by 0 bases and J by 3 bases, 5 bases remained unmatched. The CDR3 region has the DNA TGCGCCAGCAGCCAAGACGCCGGGGACAGGGACTATGGCTACACCTTC. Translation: CASSQDAGDRDYGYTF.

The CDR3 bases are TGTGCCAGTAGTCCAGCGGGAGACAATGAGCAGTTCTTC. Amino acid sequence: CASSPAGDNEQFF. The chain is built from TRBV19 and TRBJ2-1; 8 nucleotides agree with TRBD2. Germline CDR1 is LNHDA and CDR2 is SQIVND (reference sequence). The CDR3 is 13 amino acids. V gave up 5 bases and J gave up 5 bases; unmatched junction bases: 2.